The 5 T cell receptor beta chains given below trace back to one sample, sequenced in a study of siplizumab effects on memory and regulatory T cells. The data were produced by immunoSEQ multiplex PCR, yet TCRdb's version contains in-frame clones alone and is incomplete. Seen here are 70,000 to 95,000 clones, over 85% observed once, and the top ten hold 5.5% to 7.5%. Sequenced: CD8+ T cells sorted from blood. These receptors were taken from a human donor in good health.

The chain links TRBV2 to TRBJ1-5, with D possibly matching TRBD1 (5 bases). In germline, CDR1 is SNHLY, CDR2 FYNNEI. The ends were cut back, 3 bases at V and 4 bases at J, with 7 bases in the middle. The CDR3 loop spans 13 amino acids. CDR3: CASSDGGNQPQHF. The CDR3 DNA follows: TGTGCCAGCAGTGACGGGGGAAATCAGCCCCAGCATTTT.

V is TRBV4-1 and J is TRBJ1-1; D is uncertain. CDR1 and CDR2 from the germline V gene are MGHRA and YSYEKL. V dropped 9 bases and J dropped 0 bases, with 8 bases sitting between them. The CDR3 extends over 12 amino acids. CDR3 nucleotides: TGCGCCAGTGGTGGGTTGAACACTGAAGCTTTCTTT. Its translation: CASGGLNTEAFF.

To note about this clone: Different DNA sequences within this sample yield the same CDR3. The chain employs TRBV5-6 and TRBJ2-3; 7 bases are shared with TRBD2. CDR1 SGHDT and CDR2 YYEEEE come from the germline V gene. Unmatched junction bases numbered 5, after V lost 4 bases and J lost 3 bases. The CDR3 has 14 amino acids. CDR3 bases: TGTGCCAGCAGCCTTGGCGGGGGTACAGATACGCAGTATTTT. Residues: CASSLGGGTDTQYF.

The J gene is TRBJ1-2, the V gene TRBV13, with 12 nucleotides matching TRBD1. Germline V gene sequence: CDR1 PRHDT, CDR2 FYEKMQ (reference sequence). The CDR3 has 17 residues. Trimming took 5 bases from V and 4 from J; bases not matched to a gene: 11. CDR3 nucleotides: TGTGCCAGCAGCATTTCCGGGACAGGGGGCGGGTTCTATGGCTACACCTTC. Protein sequence: CASSISGTGGGFYGYTF. The whole variable domain, filled in from reference TRBV13 and TRBJ1-2, reads AAGVIQSPRHLIKEKRETATLKCYPIPRHDTVYWYQQGPGQDPQFLISFYEKMQSDKGSIPDRFSAQQFSDYHSELNMSSLELGDSALYFCASSISGTGGGFYGYTFGSGTRLTVV.

The DNA of the CDR3 is TGTGCCAGCAGCCTCACAGAGGACTCCTATAATTCACCCCTCCACTTT. The encoded protein is CASSLTEDSYNSPLHF. This chain joins TRBV11-1 and TRBJ1-6; D is undetermined. Germline V gives CDR1 SGHAT, CDR2 FQDESV (reference sequence). Trimming stripped 5 bases from V and 0 bases from J, with 11 bases between. The CDR3 extends over 16 amino acids.